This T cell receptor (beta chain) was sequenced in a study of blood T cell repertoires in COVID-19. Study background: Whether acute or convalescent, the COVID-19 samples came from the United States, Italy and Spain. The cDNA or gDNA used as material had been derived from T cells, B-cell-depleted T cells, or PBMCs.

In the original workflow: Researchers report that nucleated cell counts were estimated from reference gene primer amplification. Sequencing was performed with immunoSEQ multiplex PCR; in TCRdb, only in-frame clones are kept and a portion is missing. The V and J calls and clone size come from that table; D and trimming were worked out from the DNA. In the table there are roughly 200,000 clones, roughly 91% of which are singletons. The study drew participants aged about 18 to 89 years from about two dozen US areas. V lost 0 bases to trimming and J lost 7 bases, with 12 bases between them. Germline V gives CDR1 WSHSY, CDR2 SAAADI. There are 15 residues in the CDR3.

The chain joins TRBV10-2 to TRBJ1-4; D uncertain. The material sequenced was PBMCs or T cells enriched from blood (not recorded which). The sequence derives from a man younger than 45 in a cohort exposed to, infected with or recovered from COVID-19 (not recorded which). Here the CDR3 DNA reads TGCGCCAGCAGTGAGTCGTCGACGACGGGTGAAAAACTGTTTTTT. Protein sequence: CASSESSTTGEKLFF.